This T cell receptor (beta chain) was sequenced during a study of cytomegalovirus exposure and HLA in healthy donors. This PCR relied on a set of 60 Vbeta primers and 13 Jbeta primers. Measured with immunoSEQ multiplex PCR; TCRdb has only the in-frame clones, and not every one. The repertoire consists of approximately 200,000 clones, with 75% to 85% occurring once and the leading ten covering approximately 1.5%. This clone was counted a few times. Its antigen is as yet unknown. The study's findings and limits: A prior analysis recorded that most TCR beta V segments were productive about 90% or about 30% of the time.

The germline V gene has CDR1 MNHNY and CDR2 SVGAGI (reference sequence). The CDR3 length is 14 residues. The V gene lost 8 bases and the J gene lost 7 bases, with 17 bases spanning the gap. The sequence derives from a girl aged 10 to 17 in good health and CMV-seropositive. The chain links TRBV6-6 to TRBJ2-2, with D possibly being TRBD1 (6 bases). What was sequenced was PBMCs. CDR3 in amino acids: CASQMGAGSGELFF. CDR3 DNA sequence: TGTGCCAGCCAGATGGGGGCCGGTAGCGGGGAGCTGTTTTTT.